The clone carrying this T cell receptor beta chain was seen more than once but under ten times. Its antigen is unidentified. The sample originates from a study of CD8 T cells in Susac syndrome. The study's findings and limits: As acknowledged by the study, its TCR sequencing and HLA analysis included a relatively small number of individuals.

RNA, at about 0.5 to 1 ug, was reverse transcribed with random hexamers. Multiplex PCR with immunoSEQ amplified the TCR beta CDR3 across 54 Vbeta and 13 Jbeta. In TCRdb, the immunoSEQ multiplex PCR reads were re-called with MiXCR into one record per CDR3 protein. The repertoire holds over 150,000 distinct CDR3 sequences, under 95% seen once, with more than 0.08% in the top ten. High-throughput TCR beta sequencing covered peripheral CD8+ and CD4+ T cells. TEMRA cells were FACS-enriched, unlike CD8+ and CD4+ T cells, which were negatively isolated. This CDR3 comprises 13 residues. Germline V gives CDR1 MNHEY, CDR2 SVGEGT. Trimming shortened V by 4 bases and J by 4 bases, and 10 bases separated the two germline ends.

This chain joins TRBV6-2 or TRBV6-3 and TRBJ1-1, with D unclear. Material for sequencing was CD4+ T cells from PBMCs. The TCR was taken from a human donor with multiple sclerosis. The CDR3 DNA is TGTGCCAGCAGTTTGGGGAGGAGCACTGAAGCTTTCTTT. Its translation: CASSLGRSTEAFF.